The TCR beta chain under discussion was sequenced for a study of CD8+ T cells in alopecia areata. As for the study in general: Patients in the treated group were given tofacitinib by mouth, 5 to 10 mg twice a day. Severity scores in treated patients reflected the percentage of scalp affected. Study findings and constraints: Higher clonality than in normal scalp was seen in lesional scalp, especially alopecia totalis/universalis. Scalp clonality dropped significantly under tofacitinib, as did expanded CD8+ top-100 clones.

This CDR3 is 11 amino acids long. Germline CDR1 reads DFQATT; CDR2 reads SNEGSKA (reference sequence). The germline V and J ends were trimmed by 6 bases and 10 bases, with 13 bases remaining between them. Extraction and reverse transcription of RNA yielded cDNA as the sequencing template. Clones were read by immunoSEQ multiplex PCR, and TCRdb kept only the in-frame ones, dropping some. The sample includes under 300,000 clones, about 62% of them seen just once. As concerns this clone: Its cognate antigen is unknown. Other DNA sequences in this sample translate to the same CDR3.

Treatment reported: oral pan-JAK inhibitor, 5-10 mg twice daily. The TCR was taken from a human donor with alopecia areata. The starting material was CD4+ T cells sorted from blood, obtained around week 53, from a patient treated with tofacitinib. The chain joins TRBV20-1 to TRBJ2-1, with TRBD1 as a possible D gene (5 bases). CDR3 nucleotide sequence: TGCAGTGCCGTTCCAGACAGCGAGCAGTTCTTC. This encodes CSAVPDSEQFF.